These T cell receptor beta chains were read from a single sample in a study of technical replicates of blood from a few donors. Sequenced by immunoSEQ multiplex PCR; TCRdb stores in-frame clones only, minus some. The table includes approximately 75,000 clones, approximately 75% detected once. Specimen: PBMCs. Receptor source: a human donor in good health. Some clones in this sample may be carry-over from other donors' samples. Both conserved end residues are part of each CDR3.

TRBV9	TRBJ2-3	CASSGRVSTDTQYF
TRBV11-2	TRBJ2-1	CASSPYGTGWNSYNEQFF
TRBV7-2	TRBJ1-6	CASSPWGTFNSPLHF
TRBV4-1	TRBJ1-2	CASSLKQALSFYGYTF
TRBV4-3	TRBJ1-1	CASSQDEGALTEAFF
TRBV11-3	TRBJ2-7	CASSFRDISYEQYF
TRBV10-3	TRBJ2-3	CAISEWSSTDTQYF
TRBV30	TRBJ2-1	CAWRTSGMDEQFF
TRBV5-4	TRBJ2-7	CASSQRTGSYEQYF
TRBV19	TRBJ1-2	CASRRQDRGGIYGYTF
TRBV2	TRBJ2-5	CASTEDREKTQYF
TRBV28	TRBJ2-7	CASSLRTSPLDEQYF
TRBV5-1	TRBJ2-1	CASSPSTSNNEQFF
TRBV2	TRBJ1-1	CASTKEAGGTEAFF
TRBV7-3	TRBJ2-1	CASSLGLAGGQREQFF
TRBV19	TRBJ1-5	CASSIVGGSNQPQHF